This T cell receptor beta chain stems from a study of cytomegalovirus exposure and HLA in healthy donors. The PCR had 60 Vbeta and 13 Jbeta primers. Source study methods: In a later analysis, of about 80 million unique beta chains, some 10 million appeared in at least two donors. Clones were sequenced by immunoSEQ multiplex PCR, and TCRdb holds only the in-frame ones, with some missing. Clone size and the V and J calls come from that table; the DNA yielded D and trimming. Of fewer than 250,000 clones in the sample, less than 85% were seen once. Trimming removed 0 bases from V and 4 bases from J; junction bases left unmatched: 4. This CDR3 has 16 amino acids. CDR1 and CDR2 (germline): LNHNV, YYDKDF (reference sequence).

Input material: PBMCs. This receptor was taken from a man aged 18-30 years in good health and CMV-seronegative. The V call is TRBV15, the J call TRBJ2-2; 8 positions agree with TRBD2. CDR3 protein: CATSREVAGSTGELFF. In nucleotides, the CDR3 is TGTGCCACCAGCAGAGAAGTAGCGGGATCCACCGGGGAGCTGTTTTTT.